These 12 T cell receptor beta chains came from one sample sequenced in a study of T cells expressing NK-cell markers. TCRdb reprocessed the 5' RACE reads and reports one entry per CDR3 protein, with no DNA. This repertoire includes over 100,000 distinct CDR3 sequences. The specimen was blood T cells: a sorted CD56 or NKG2C T cell subset, CD4+ or CD8+ T cells, or bulk PBMC T cells (not recorded which). These receptors all come from a woman aged 18-70 years in good health.

The chain joins TRBV30 to TRBJ1-1; TCRdb indicates TRBD1, and absent DNA this call remains unverified. The CDR3 is 14 amino acids. Germline CDR1 and CDR2: GTSNPN and SVGIG (reference sequence). CDR3 loop: CAWRTWEMNTEAFF.

V and J are TRBV5-5 and TRBJ2-3; TCRdb calls TRBD1, which cannot be checked without DNA. CDR1 is SGHKS and CDR2 is YYEKEE in the germline V gene (reference sequence). This CDR3 region has 16 residues. CDR3: CASSLHRGRYTDTQYF. The entire variable domain, with the rest obtained from reference TRBV5-5 and TRBJ2-3, is as follows: DAGVTQSPTHLIKTRGQQVTLRCSPISGHKSVSWYQQVLGQGPQFIFQYYEKEERGRGNFPDRFSARQFPNYSSELNVNALLLGDSALYLCASSLHRGRYTDTQYFGPGTRLTVL.

The J gene is TRBJ2-7, the V gene TRBV20-1; absent DNA, TCRdb's TRBD1 call cannot be checked. CDR1 is DFQATT and CDR2 is SNEGSKA in the germline V gene (reference sequence). This CDR3 is 14 amino acids long. The chain's CDR3 is CSASFSDNSYEQYF.

The chain has TRBV3-1 and TRBJ1-4; the TCRdb D gene call, TRBD1, has no DNA to confirm it. The CDR3 is made up of 15 amino acids. The germline V gene has CDR1 LGHDT and CDR2 YNNKEL (reference sequence). This CDR3 reads CASSQGDRVAEKLFF.

This CDR3 is CASSARASGDEQFF. The rearrangement uses TRBV3-1 and TRBJ2-1; as DNA is missing, the TRBD2 call by TCRdb cannot be tested. Germline V gives CDR1 LGHDT, CDR2 YNNKEL (reference sequence). The CDR3 covers 14 residues.

The V call is TRBV6-2 or TRBV6-3, the J call TRBJ2-1; TCRdb's D call of TRBD1 is untestable without DNA. Germline CDR1 reads MNHEY; CDR2 reads SVGEGT. This CDR3 region has 15 residues. CDR3 residues: CASSSPGQGGNEQFF.

This sequence joins TRBV11-2 and TRBJ2-5; TCRdb proposes TRBD1, but this gene call is untestable without DNA. Per germline, CDR1 SGHAT and CDR2 FQNNGV. The CDR3 has 16 amino acids. The CDR3 region is CASSDSRAVLQETQYF.

The V gene is TRBV4-3, the J gene TRBJ2-3; TCRdb returns TRBD1, unconfirmable since there is no DNA. Germline CDR1 reads LGHNA; CDR2 reads YSLEER. The CDR3 has 15 residues. The CDR3 loop is CASSQYSGAIDTQYF.

This chain links TRBV29-1 with TRBJ2-3. CDR3 length: 15 residues. The V gene's germline CDR1 is SQVTM and CDR2 ANQGSEA. The CDR3 is CSVGLAPDSTDTQYF.

The chain has TRBV12-3 or TRBV12-4 and TRBJ2-4; the TRBD2 assignment by TCRdb is unverifiable without DNA. CDR3 length: 16 residues. CDR3 region: CASRRVVRIVKNIQYF.

The V and J genes are TRBV5-1 and TRBJ2-2; the D call of TRBD2 rests on TCRdb alone, since no DNA is present to check it. This CDR3 spans 15 amino acids. CDR1 and CDR2 from the germline V gene are SGHRS and YFSETQ. The CDR3 protein is CASSSGTSGTGELFF.

The chain joins TRBV5-1 to TRBJ2-1; TCRdb reports TRBD1, a call that lacks DNA to check it against. The CDR3 consists of 15 residues. CDR1 and CDR2 from the germline V gene are SGHRS and YFSETQ. This CDR3 is CASSLARERRNEQFF.